This paragraph covers one TCR beta chain sequence. The sample originates from a study of blood T cell repertoires in COVID-19. Study-level background: Acute and convalescent COVID-19 samples came from the United States, Italy and Spain. T cells, B-cell-depleted T cells, or PBMCs provided the cDNA or gDNA that served as material.

The table came from immunoSEQ multiplex PCR; TCRdb's copy has only in-frame clones and leaves some out. The sample consists of about 88,000 clones, roughly 89% of them appearing once. The ends were cut back, 2 bases at V and 1 base at J, with 8 bases in the middle. Germline CDR1 and CDR2: MNHEY and SMNVEV (reference sequence). CDR3 size: 14 residues. The TCR was taken from a woman older than 75 with active COVID-19. Sequenced input: peripheral blood. V gene TRBV27 combines with J gene TRBJ1-1; D unclear. The CDR3 here is CASSLRLGNTEAFF. The CDR3 region has the DNA TGTGCCAGCAGTTTAAGACTTGGGAACACTGAAGCTTTCTTT.